A selection of T cell receptor beta chains follows, all from one sample in a study of T-cell memory formation after mild COVID-19. TCRdb reanalysed the 5' RACE reads using MiXCR and keeps one entry per CDR3 protein. Of 400,000 to 500,000 distinct CDR3 sequences listed, around 20% are singletons. The sample comprised PBMCs or a T cell subset sorted from them (not recorded which). The receptors were sampled from an adult woman who had mild COVID-19 (a few samples of this study predate the infection). Cell type and time point are not known. Both conserved end residues are part of each CDR3. The D gene is left open where the match is weak. Clone sizes are given selectively: once, few, many, or a class where the clone is expanded.

V	D	J	size	CDR3	DNA
TRBV7-2	NA	TRBJ2-2	NA	CASSFAQINTGELFF	TGTGCCAGCAGCTTTGCCCAGATCAACACCGGGGAGCTGTTTTTT
TRBV7-3	TRBD2	TRBJ2-7	NA	CASSPHPAGGVYEQYF	TGTGCCAGCAGCCCCCACCCAGCGGGGGGCGTATACGAGCAGTACTTC
TRBV21-1	NA	TRBJ1-1	once	CAIWGRMTEAFF	TGTGCCATCTGGGGGCGGATGACTGAAGCTTTCTTT
TRBV19	TRBD2	TRBJ2-3	NA	CASTSGRATDTQYF	TGTGCCAGTACAAGCGGGAGGGCGACAGATACGCAGTATTTT
TRBV7-9	NA	TRBJ1-2	few	CASSLSYGYTF	TGTGCCAGCAGCTTAAGCTATGGCTACACCTTC
TRBV6-5	TRBD1	TRBJ1-2	NA	CASSYSGTGIYGYTF	TGTGCCAGCAGTTACTCGGGGACAGGAATCTATGGCTACACCTTC
TRBV9	NA	TRBJ2-2	NA	CASSARVPGELFF	TGTGCCAGCAGCGCCAGGGTTCCCGGGGAGCTGTTTTTT
TRBV11-2	NA	TRBJ1-2	few	CASSLDRLGDGYTF	TGTGCCAGCAGCTTAGATCGTCTGGGGGACGGCTACACCTTC
TRBV7-3	TRBD2	TRBJ2-1	few	CASSPGMGGGPYNEQFF	TGTGCCAGCAGCCCAGGAATGGGCGGGGGGCCCTACAATGAGCAGTTCTTC
TRBV7-6	NA	TRBJ2-3	once	CDSSLVGRGEVGADTQYF	TGTGACAGCAGCTTAGTGGGCCGTGGGGAGGTCGGCGCAGATACGCAGTATTTT
TRBV12-3/TRBV12-4	TRBD1	TRBJ2-1	NA	CASTALTGTNEQFF	TGTGCCAGCACCGCCCTGACAGGGACCAATGAGCAGTTCTTC
TRBV20-1	NA	TRBJ2-5	few	CSARAPSAGIVQQETQYF	TGCAGTGCTAGAGCTCCCTCCGCCGGGATAGTGCAACAAGAGACCCAGTACTTC
TRBV6-6	TRBD2	TRBJ2-3	many	CASSTGTSDTDTQYF	TGTGCCAGCAGTACAGGGACTAGCGACACAGATACGCAGTATTTT
TRBV4-2	NA	TRBJ1-5	few	CASSQEGGMGNQPQHF	TGTGCCAGCAGCCAAGAAGGAGGAATGGGCAATCAGCCCCAGCATTTT
TRBV7-3	TRBD2	TRBJ2-5	few	CASSPGLAGDQETQYF	TGTGCCAGCAGCCCCGGACTAGCGGGGGACCAAGAGACCCAGTACTTC
TRBV4-1	TRBD2	TRBJ2-2	NA	CASSQVGLAGVTGELFF	TGCGCCAGCAGCCAAGTAGGGCTAGCGGGAGTTACCGGGGAGCTGTTTTTT
TRBV7-9	NA	TRBJ2-2	NA	CASRSESYPANTGELFF	TGTGCCAGCAGGTCTGAGAGTTACCCCGCGAACACCGGGGAGCTGTTTTTT
TRBV7-2	NA	TRBJ2-3	few	CASSSPRPSTDTQYF	TGTGCCAGCAGCTCTCCTAGGCCCAGCACAGATACGCAGTATTTT
TRBV5-1	TRBD1	TRBJ2-3	NA	CASSGSGQGMGTQYF	TGCGCCAGCAGCGGCTCGGGACAGGGCATGGGTACGCAGTATTTT
TRBV30	NA	TRBJ1-1	few	CAWKNEGMNTEAFF	TGTGCCTGGAAAAATGAAGGGATGAACACTGAAGCTTTCTTT
TRBV11-2	NA	TRBJ2-5	NA	CASSLAWSQETQYF	TGTGCCAGCAGCTTAGCTTGGAGCCAAGAGACCCAGTACTTC
TRBV7-2	NA	TRBJ1-5	once	CASSSRTVPSQPQHF	TGTGCCAGCAGCTCTCGGACAGTGCCGAGTCAGCCCCAGCATTTT
TRBV7-3	NA	TRBJ1-2	few	CASSLSGGSGDGYTF	TGTGCCAGCAGCTTATCCGGGGGGTCCGGAGATGGCTACACCTTC
TRBV5-1	TRBD1	TRBJ2-1	few	CASSLVGFYRTGEVDEQFF	TGCGCCAGCAGCTTGGTTGGTTTTTATAGGACAGGGGAAGTAGATGAGCAGTTCTTC
TRBV7-2	TRBD1	TRBJ1-5	NA	CASSLSRGGQPQHF	TGTGCCAGCAGCTTAAGCAGGGGGGGTCAGCCCCAGCATTTT
TRBV7-9	NA	TRBJ2-3	NA	CASSGGPDTQYF	TGTGCCAGCAGCGGTGGGCCAGATACGCAGTATTTT
TRBV12-3/TRBV12-4	TRBD1	TRBJ1-6	NA	CASSFPSTGEDSPLHF	TGTGCCAGCAGTTTTCCCTCGACAGGGGAGGATTCACCCCTCCACTTT
TRBV5-1	TRBD2	TRBJ2-7	NA	CASSPRTSGGNVYEQYF	TGCGCCAGCAGCCCTCGGACTAGCGGGGGCAATGTCTACGAGCAGTACTTC
TRBV19	NA	TRBJ2-2	NA	CASSIAGLNTGELFF	TGTGCCAGTAGTATCGCGGGACTTAACACCGGGGAGCTGTTTTTT
TRBV4-1	TRBD1	TRBJ1-1	NA	CASSQTDRGNTEAFF	TGCGCCAGCAGCCAAACGGACAGGGGAAACACTGAAGCTTTCTTT
TRBV7-2	NA	TRBJ2-3	NA	CASSLAAGLADTQYF	TGTGCCAGCAGCTTAGCGGCGGGGCTGGCGGATACGCAGTATTTT
TRBV7-9	TRBD2	TRBJ2-1	many	CASSPGTSSFF	TGTGCCAGCAGCCCCGGGACTAGCTCGTTCTTC
TRBV27	TRBD1	TRBJ1-1	few	CASSFRQGLWTEAFF	TGTGCCAGCAGTTTTAGACAGGGACTCTGGACTGAAGCTTTCTTT
TRBV9	TRBD1	TRBJ2-3	few	CASSPGTVGTDTQYF	TGTGCCAGCAGCCCGGGGACAGTTGGCACAGATACGCAGTATTTT
TRBV7-6	NA	TRBJ2-3	NA	CASSPMVGSSTDTQYF	TGTGCCAGCAGCCCAATGGTGGGGAGTAGCACAGATACGCAGTATTTT
TRBV19	NA	TRBJ1-2	NA	CASSKGSGPNYGYTF	TGTGCCAGTAGTAAAGGCTCAGGCCCAAACTATGGCTACACCTTC
TRBV29-1	NA	TRBJ2-1	NA	CSVEIGRGSYNEQFF	TGCAGCGTTGAAATCGGGCGGGGATCCTACAATGAGCAGTTCTTC
TRBV5-1	NA	TRBJ2-7	NA	CASSLYREAYEQYF	TGCGCCAGCAGCTTATACAGGGAAGCTTACGAGCAGTACTTC
TRBV24-1	TRBD1	TRBJ1-1	NA	CATSDSGTGNGNTEAFF	TGTGCCACCAGTGACTCTGGGACAGGGAATGGGAACACTGAAGCTTTCTTT
TRBV6-5	NA	TRBJ1-3	NA	CASSDGQPSGNTIYF	TGTGCCAGCAGTGACGGACAGCCCTCTGGAAACACCATATATTTT
TRBV10-3	NA	TRBJ2-7	few	CAISSLGNPSYEQYF	TGTGCCATCAGTTCGTTAGGTAATCCCTCCTACGAGCAGTACTTC
TRBV7-9	NA	TRBJ2-5	few	CASSSSVGGETQYF	TGTGCCAGCAGCTCCTCCGTAGGGGGAGAGACCCAGTACTTC
TRBV24-1	NA	TRBJ2-1	few	CATSDTLVNEQFF	TGTGCCACCAGTGATACACTAGTTAATGAGCAGTTCTTC
TRBV18	TRBD2	TRBJ2-3	NA	CASSPPGVSGSGTDTQYF	TGTGCCAGCTCACCCCCAGGGGTGAGCGGGAGTGGTACAGATACGCAGTATTTT
TRBV18	NA	TRBJ1-3	many	CASSPRTVSGNTIYF	TGTGCCAGCTCACCACGGACTGTTTCTGGAAACACCATATATTTT
TRBV7-6	NA	TRBJ1-1	NA	CASSLGGLPNTEAFF	TGTGCCAGCAGCTTAGGAGGCCTACCGAACACTGAAGCTTTCTTT
TRBV20-1	NA	TRBJ1-1	NA	CSARDAGLSSGNTEAFF	TGCAGTGCTAGAGATGCAGGACTTTCGTCAGGGAACACTGAAGCTTTCTTT
TRBV7-9	NA	TRBJ2-3	NA	CASSPPRSPPDTQYF	TGTGCCAGCAGTCCCCCTCGGAGCCCACCAGATACGCAGTATTTT
TRBV12-3/TRBV12-4	TRBD2	TRBJ2-2	NA	CASSFLGAGAFTGELFF	TGTGCCAGCAGTTTTTTAGGGGCGGGAGCGTTCACCGGGGAGCTGTTTTTT
TRBV29-1	NA	TRBJ1-2	NA	CSVTPGAGYGYTF	TGCAGCGTTACCCCGGGGGCTGGGTATGGCTACACCTTC
TRBV27	NA	TRBJ2-3	NA	CASSLQDSTDTQYF	TGTGCCAGCAGTCTGCAGGACAGCACAGATACGCAGTATTTT
TRBV30	NA	TRBJ1-2	NA	CAWSAGAPYGYTF	TGTGCCTGGAGTGCAGGGGCCCCCTATGGCTACACCTTC
TRBV20-1	TRBD1	TRBJ1-1	NA	CSARFRTGPNTEAFF	TGCAGTGCTAGATTCCGGACAGGGCCTAACACTGAAGCTTTCTTT
TRBV6-5	NA	TRBJ2-3	NA	CASSVRTLADTQYF	TGTGCCAGCAGTGTAAGAACTCTGGCAGATACGCAGTATTTT
TRBV10-3	NA	TRBJ1-1	NA	CAISESAGYTEAFF	TGTGCCATCAGTGAGTCGGCGGGATACACTGAAGCTTTCTTT
TRBV6-6	NA	TRBJ2-7	NA	CASSYSGTEQYF	TGTGCCAGCAGTTATTCTGGGACCGAGCAGTACTTC